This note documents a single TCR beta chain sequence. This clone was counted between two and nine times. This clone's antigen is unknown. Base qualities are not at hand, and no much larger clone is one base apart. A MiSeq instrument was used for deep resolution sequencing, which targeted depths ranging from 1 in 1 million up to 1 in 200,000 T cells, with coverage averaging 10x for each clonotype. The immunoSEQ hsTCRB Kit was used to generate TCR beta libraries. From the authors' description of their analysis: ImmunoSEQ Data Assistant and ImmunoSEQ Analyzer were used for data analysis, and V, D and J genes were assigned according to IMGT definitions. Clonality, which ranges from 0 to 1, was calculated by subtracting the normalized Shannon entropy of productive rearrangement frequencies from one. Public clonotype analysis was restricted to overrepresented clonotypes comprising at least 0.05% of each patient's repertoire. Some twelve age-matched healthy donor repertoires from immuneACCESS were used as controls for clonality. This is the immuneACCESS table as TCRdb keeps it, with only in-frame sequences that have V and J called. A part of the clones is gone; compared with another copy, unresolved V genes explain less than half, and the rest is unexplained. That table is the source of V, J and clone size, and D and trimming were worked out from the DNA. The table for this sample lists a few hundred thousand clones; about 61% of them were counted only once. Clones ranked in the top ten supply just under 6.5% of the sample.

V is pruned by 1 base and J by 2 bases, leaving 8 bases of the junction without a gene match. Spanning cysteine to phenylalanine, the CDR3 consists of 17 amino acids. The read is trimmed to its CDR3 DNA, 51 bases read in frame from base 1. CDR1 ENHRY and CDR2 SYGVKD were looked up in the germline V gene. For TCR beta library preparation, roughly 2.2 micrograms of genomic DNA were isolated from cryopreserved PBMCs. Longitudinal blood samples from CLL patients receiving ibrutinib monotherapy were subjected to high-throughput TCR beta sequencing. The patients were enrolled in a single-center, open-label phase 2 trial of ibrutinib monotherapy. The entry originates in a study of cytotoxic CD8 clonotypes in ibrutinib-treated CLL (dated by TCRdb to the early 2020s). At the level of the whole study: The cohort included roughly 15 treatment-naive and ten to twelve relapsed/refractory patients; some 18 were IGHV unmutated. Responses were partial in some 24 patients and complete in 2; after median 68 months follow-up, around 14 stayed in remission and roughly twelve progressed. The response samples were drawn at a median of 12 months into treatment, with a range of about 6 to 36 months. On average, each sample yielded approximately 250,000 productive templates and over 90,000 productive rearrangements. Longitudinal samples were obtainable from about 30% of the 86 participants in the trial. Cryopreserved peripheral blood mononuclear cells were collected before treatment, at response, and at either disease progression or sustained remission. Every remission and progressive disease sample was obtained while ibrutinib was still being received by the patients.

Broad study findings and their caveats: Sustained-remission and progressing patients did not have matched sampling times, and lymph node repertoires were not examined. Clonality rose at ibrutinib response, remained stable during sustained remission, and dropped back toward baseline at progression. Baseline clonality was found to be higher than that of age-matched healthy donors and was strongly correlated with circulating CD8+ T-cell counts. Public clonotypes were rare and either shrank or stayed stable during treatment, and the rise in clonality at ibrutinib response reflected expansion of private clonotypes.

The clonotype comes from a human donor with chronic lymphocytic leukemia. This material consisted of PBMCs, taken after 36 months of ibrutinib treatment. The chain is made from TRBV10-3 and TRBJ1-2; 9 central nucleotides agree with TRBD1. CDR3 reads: CAISELPDDRGNYGYTF. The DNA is TGTGCCATCAGTGAGTTACCAGACGACAGGGGGAACTATGGCTACACCTTC.